Included here is one T cell receptor (beta chain) sequence, with context. No antigen is known for it. The sample belongs to a study of blood T cells in healthy people across ages. Next came a second PCR, run for about 7 to 12 cycles, which used a sample-barcoded 5' primer along with a J-beta primer mix. TCRdb reprocessed the 5' RACE reads via MiXCR and lists one record per CDR3 protein. The profile shows 780,000 or so distinct CDR3 sequences, roughly 25% of them singletons. General study findings and limits: Age showed a roughly linear inverse relationship with TCR beta diversity per million T cells. Whereas aged donors had fewer naive CD4+ cells, long-lived donors had more of them and higher diversity.

The same data also went into a second study, on T cells of mothers and their children. That study reports: Slightly higher overlap, not significant, was seen in related mother-child pairs than in unrelated pairs.

The source material was blood. This clonotype originated in a boy younger than 18 in good health.

The CDR3 DNA sequence: TGCAGTGCTAGACCCCTCCCTGGGGCCAACGTCCTGACTTTC. It is translated as CSARPLPGANVLTF. This chain uses TRBV20-1 with TRBJ2-6; no clear D. V was pared by 2 bases and J by 2 bases, with 7 bases between. CDR3 size: 14 residues. Germline V gives CDR1 DFQATT, CDR2 SNEGSKA (reference sequence).